The clone carrying this T cell receptor beta chain was seen only once. This entry belongs to a study of blood T cell repertoires in COVID-19. The wider study: Samples taken during acute and convalescent COVID-19 were collected in the United States, Italy and Spain. In each case, the material was cDNA or gDNA derived from T cells, B-cell-depleted T cells, or PBMCs.

Authors' analysis steps: For nucleated cells, counts were estimated from reference gene primer amplification. The method was immunoSEQ multiplex PCR; TCRdb's version includes in-frame clones alone and lacks a portion of them. Clone size and V and J calls were adopted from that table, with D and trimming inferred from the DNA. The repertoire includes around 200,000 clones, just under 90% of them detected once, and roughly 0.9% sits in the top ten. CDR3 length: 16 amino acids. Germline V gene sequence: CDR1 SGHTA, CDR2 FQGTGA. Trimming removed 5 bases from V and 0 bases from J; junction bases left unmatched: 6.

The material sequenced was peripheral blood. V usage is TRBV7-3 and J usage is TRBJ2-2; 7 bases align to TRBD1. The sequence was collected from a woman under 30 who had recovered from COVID-19. This chain's CDR3 is CASSPVQGANTGELFF. The CDR3 DNA sequence: TGTGCCAGCAGCCCGGTTCAGGGGGCGAACACCGGGGAGCTGTTTTTT.